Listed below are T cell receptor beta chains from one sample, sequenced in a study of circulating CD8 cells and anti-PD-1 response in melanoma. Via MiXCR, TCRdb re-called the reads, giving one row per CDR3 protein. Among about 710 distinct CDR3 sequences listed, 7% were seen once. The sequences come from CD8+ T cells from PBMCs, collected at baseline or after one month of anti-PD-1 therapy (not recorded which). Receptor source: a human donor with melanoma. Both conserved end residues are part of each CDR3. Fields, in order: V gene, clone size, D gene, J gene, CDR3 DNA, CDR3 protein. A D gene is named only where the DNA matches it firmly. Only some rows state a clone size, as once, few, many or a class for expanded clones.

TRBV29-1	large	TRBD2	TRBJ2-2	TGCAGCGTTCCCGGGGTCGGGAGGGCCACCGGGGAGCTGTTTTTT	CSVPGVGRATGELFF
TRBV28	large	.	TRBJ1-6	TGTGCCAGCAGTTCGGCCGGGAGACCAGATTCACCCCTCCACTTT	CASSSAGRPDSPLHF
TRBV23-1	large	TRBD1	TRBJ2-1	TGCGCCAGCAGTCAAACCCCCCGGGCAGGGGGCTTGTACAATGAGCAGTTCTTC	CASSQTPRAGGLYNEQFF
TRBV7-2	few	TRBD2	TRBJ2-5	TGTGCCAGCAGCTACAGCGGGAGTTACCAAGAGACCCAGTACTTC	CASSYSGSYQETQYF
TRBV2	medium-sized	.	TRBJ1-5	TGTGCCAGCAGTGTTACGTCCAGGGAATACAATCAGCCCCAGCATTTT	CASSVTSREYNQPQHF
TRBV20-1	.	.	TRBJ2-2	TGCAGTGCCAAAGACGCTGGGCGAGACACCGGGGAGCTGTTTTTT	CSAKDAGRDTGELFF
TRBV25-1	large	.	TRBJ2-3	TGTGCCAGCAGTGAATTCGGCCGGGCAGATACGCAGTATTTT	CASSEFGRADTQYF
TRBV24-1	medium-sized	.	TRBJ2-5	TGTGCCACCAGTGATTCGGCTAGGTGGGGAGAGACCCAGTACTTC	CATSDSARWGETQYF
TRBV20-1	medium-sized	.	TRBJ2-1	TGCAGTGCTAGAGATACCCCTCGGACTGCCAATGAGCAGTTCTTC	CSARDTPRTANEQFF
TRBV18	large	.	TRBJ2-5	TGTGCCAGCTCACCCATTGCTGGGGAGACCCAGTACTTC	CASSPIAGETQYF
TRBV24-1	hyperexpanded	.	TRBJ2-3	TGTGCCACCAGTGATGAGGGTTGGGGCGGGAATACGCAGTATTTT	CATSDEGWGGNTQYF
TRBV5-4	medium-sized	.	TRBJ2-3	TGTGCCAGCAGCCCCAGTTTGGGGAGCACAGATACGCAGTATTTT	CASSPSLGSTDTQYF
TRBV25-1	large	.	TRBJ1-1	TGTGCCAGCAGTGAACCCAGAGGGGGCACTGAAGCTTTCTTT	CASSEPRGGTEAFF
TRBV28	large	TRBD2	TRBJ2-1	TGTGCCAGCAGTCCCCTAGCGGGAGGACGTTACAATGAGCAGTTCTTC	CASSPLAGGRYNEQFF
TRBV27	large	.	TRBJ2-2	TGTGCCAGCAGTTACGACACGCAGCCCGGGGAGCTGTTTTTT	CASSYDTQPGELFF
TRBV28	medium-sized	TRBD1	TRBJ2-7	TGTGCCAGCTGGGGCCGGGACAGGGGATACGAGCAGTACTTC	CASWGRDRGYEQYF
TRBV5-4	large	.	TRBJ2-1	TGTGCCAGCACCGCCGCGGACAGCCCCTACAATGAGCAGTTCTTC	CASTAADSPYNEQFF
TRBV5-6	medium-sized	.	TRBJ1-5	TGTGCCAGCAGCTTGGATCGTTCGCCCCAGCATTTT	CASSLDRSPQHF
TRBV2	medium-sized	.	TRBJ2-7	TGTGCCAGCAGTGACTCGGTGGCGGACGAGCAGTACTTC	CASSDSVADEQYF
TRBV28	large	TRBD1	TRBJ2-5	TGTGCCAGCAGTATAGGACAGGGGCGCATGAGGGAGACCCAGTACTTC	CASSIGQGRMRETQYF
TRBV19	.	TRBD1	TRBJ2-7	TGTGCCAGTAGTACAGGGGGCGCCGGATACGAGCAGTACTTC	CASSTGGAGYEQYF
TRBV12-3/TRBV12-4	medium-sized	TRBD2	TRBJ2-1	TGTGCCAGCAGTTTTTTAGCGGGGGGCCGAAATGAGCAGTTCTTC	CASSFLAGGRNEQFF
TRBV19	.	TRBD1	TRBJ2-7	TGTGCCAGTAGTATCCGGGACAGGGGATCCTACGAGCAGTACTTC	CASSIRDRGSYEQYF
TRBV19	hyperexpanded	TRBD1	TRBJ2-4	TGTGCCAGTATAGGGGACAGCCGAAACATTCAGTACTTC	CASIGDSRNIQYF
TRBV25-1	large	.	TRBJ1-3	TGTGCCAGCAGTGAATATGGTGGTCCCTTATTGGGAAACACCATATATTTT	CASSEYGGPLLGNTIYF
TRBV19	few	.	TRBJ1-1	TGTGCCAGTAGTATAGTGAGCGGGCCGAACACTGAAGCTTTCTTT	CASSIVSGPNTEAFF
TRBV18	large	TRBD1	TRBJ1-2	TGTGCCAGCTCAGGGGACAGGGGAGGCGATGGCTACACCTTC	CASSGDRGGDGYTF
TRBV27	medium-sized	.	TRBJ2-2	TGTGCCAGCAGTTTTGGGGGGGAGCTGTTTTTT	CASSFGGELFF
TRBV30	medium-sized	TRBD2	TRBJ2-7	TGTGCCTGGAGTGTAACTAGCGGGGATTCCTACGAGCAGTACTTC	CAWSVTSGDSYEQYF
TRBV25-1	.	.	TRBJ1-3	TGTGCCAGTAGTGAGGGGAGGGGGGACTCTGGAAAGACCATATATTTT	CASSEGRGDSGKTIYF
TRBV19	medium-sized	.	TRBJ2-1	TGTGCCAGTAGTATCGGGCAGGGGTACAATGAGCAGTTCTTC	CASSIGQGYNEQFF
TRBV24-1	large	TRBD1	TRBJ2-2	TGTGCCACCAGTGAGGGGGACAGGGTCTCCGGGGAGCTGTTTTTT	CATSEGDRVSGELFF
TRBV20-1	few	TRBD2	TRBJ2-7	TGCAGTGCCCGGGGACTAGCGGTTAGAACTACCTACGAGCAGTACTTC	CSARGLAVRTTYEQYF
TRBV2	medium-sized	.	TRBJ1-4	TGTGCCAGCAGTTTATCCTGGGCGACTAATGAAAAACTGTTTTTT	CASSLSWATNEKLFF
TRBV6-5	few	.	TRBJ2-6	TGTGCCAGCAGAACAGAGGGCCTTGGCTCTGGGGCCAACGTCCTGACTTTC	CASRTEGLGSGANVLTF
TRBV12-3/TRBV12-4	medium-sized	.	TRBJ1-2	TGTGCCAGCAGTTTAGCGGCCTTTTTTGGCTACACCTTC	CASSLAAFFGYTF
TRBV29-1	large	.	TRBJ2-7	TGCAGCGTTGATCCGGCGGACGAGCAGTACTTC	CSVDPADEQYF
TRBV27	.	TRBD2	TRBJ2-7	TGTGCCAGCATAGCGGGAGGAGGGGACTACGAGCAGTACTTC	CASIAGGGDYEQYF
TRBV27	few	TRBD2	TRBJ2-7	TGTGCCAGCAGTTTATCGTATAGCGGGAGCTCCTACGAGCAGTACTTC	CASSLSYSGSSYEQYF
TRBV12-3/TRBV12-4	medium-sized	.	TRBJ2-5	TGTGCCAGCAGTTTTCGGTCTGGGGGGAAGAAAGAGACCCAGTACTTC	CASSFRSGGKKETQYF
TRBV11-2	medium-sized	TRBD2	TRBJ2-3	TGTGCCAGCAGCTTAGATCCGGGGGGGCATACGCAGTATTTT	CASSLDPGGHTQYF
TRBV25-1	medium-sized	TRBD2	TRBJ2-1	TGTGCCAGCAGTGAAGAGCGGGATAGCTCCTACAATGAGCAGTTCTTC	CASSEERDSSYNEQFF
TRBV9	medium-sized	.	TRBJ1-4	TGTGCCAGCAGCCCTAGAGGTAGACTATGGGGTACAACTAATGAAAAACTGTTTTTT	CASSPRGRLWGTTNEKLFF
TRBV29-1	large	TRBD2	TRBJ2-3	TGCAGCGTTGAAGGGGCTAGCGGGAGGGCACAAGATACGCAGTATTTT	CSVEGASGRAQDTQYF
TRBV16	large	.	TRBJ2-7	TGTGCCAGCAGCCAGGTCATGGGGGGCCACGAGCAGTACTTC	CASSQVMGGHEQYF
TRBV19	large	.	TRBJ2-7	TGTGCCAGTGCTCAGACCCCTAACGAGCAGTACTTC	CASAQTPNEQYF
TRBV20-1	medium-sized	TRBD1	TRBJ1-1	TGCAGTGCTAGCTCGACAGGGGGCGATACTGAAGCTTTCTTT	CSASSTGGDTEAFF
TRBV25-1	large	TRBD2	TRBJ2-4	TGTGCCAGCAGTCCTCGTGTAGGCAGCGCGCTTCTAGCGGGAGACGGCATTCAGTACTTC	CASSPRVGSALLAGDGIQYF